This record covers a single TCR beta chain. The clone's antigen remains unknown. Within one base of it there is no much larger clone, and no base qualities were kept. Participants were included only if at least one PBMC sample before ART initiation and at least two post-ART samples were available. Treatment was received in the United States of America by all participants with HIV. Before DNA extraction, cryopreserved samples of roughly 1-10 million PBMC were thawed and washed. At the time of the earliest PBMC sample, participants with HIV were aged between roughly 23 and 60 years. Each participant contributed PBMC samples from 1-4 timepoints before ART initiation and 2-8 timepoints after ART initiation, with a median of 7 samples. For every participant, serial HIV viral load, CD4+ T-cell count, ART history and demographic data were obtained. A Qiagen kit on a QIAcube was used to extract genomic DNA from unsorted PBMC, with samples processed in batches of 12.

This sample is part of a study of long-term antiretroviral therapy in people with HIV (dated by TCRdb to 2022 to 2024). Background on the whole study: The earliest samples were collected about a decade before the 2015 WHO recommendation for immediate ART, when ART was typically delayed until CD4 counts fell. The cohort contributed about 200 cryopreserved PBMC samples from 30 adults with confirmed HIV infection, collected serially over a mean of approximately six years (range 1-12). Among the approximately 32 participants with HIV, fewer than twelve were female. No cross-contamination during QIAcube processing turned up in test extractions that ran a monoclonal T-cell line alongside about 35 polyclonal samples. Whether ART initiation and durable HIV suppression were associated with changes in peripheral blood TRB repertoire composition and diversity was tested in a retrospective serial study. Study-level results and caveats: The samples span the years 2004 to 2017, and the ART regimens used at that time may not be as effective as current regimens. Because pre-ART samples had limited cell numbers, profiling was done on unsorted PBMC rather than on sorted CD4+ and CD8+ T cells. Starting ART was linked to a significant rise in TRB diversity, yet even after long-term ART the diversity remained significantly lower than in transplant donor controls. Inferences about post-ART repertoire changes were limited because no data were available on ART adherence, viral resistance or therapy changes. Narrower CDR3 length ranges were observed in HIV repertoires than in controls, and an antigen-experienced repertoire with only a slight naive shift after ART was suggested by the network structure. Expanded TRB clones identified before ART initiation dominated the repertoire across all time points, though the dominance fluctuated and decreased in many PLHIV after ART. Owing to limited PBMC availability, only the TCR beta chain was sequenced, without alpha chain pairing.

The immunoSEQ hsTCRB v3.0 assay was used at survey level resolution to sequence the TRB variable region. A depth of roughly 35,000-50,000 T-cell genomes per sample was targeted for TRB sequencing. TRB libraries were pooled and sequenced on an Illumina MiSeq using a v3 150-cycle kit. Under the source paper's analysis protocol: Analysis of repertoires was carried out in R inside a reproducible Nextflow workflow spanning QC, data transformation and analysis. LymphoSeq2, an R package for exploring AIRR-Seq data, was used to implement custom analyses. After excluding several samples that yielded fewer than 5000 total TRB sequences, some 190 HIV repertoires remained for analysis. Of the roughly 180 retained HIV repertoires, about 60 were collected before and around 130 after ART initiation. Repertoires were downsampled to 5000 TRB nucleotide sequences, and summary statistics were averaged over 100 downsampling iterations. Only TRB sequences with CDR3 regions of at least seven amino acids were retained for analysis. A Shannon entropy-derived clonality score and the Gini coefficient were used to measure diversity. In the repertoire networks, any two of the top 5000 CDR3 amino acid sequences were linked whenever the two sequences differed by an edit distance of one. For TRB CDR3 amino acid sequences, antigen specificity groups and MHC restriction were predicted with GLIPH2. CDR3 amino acid sequences were matched against VDJdb and McPAS-TCR to flag known CMV, EBV, HIV or tissue antigen associations. Pre-ART, post-ART and control groups were compared with Wilcoxon signed-rank tests and Holm-Bonferroni correction. TCRdb took over this immuneACCESS table, retaining in-frame rearrangements with V and J assigned. Such tables are incomplete; in checked studies, under half of the missing clones stem from an unresolved V gene, and the remainder is unexplained. The V and J calls and clone size were taken over from that table, and D and trimming were inferred from the DNA. The sample has roughly 34,000 clones on record, roughly 77% of them singletons. More than 3% of the sample comes from the top ten.

CDR1 SNHLY and CDR2 FYNNEI were looked up in the germline V gene. The CDR3 contains 11 residues, cysteine and phenylalanine counted. Kept here is only the CDR3 DNA, which spans 33 bases and is read in frame from base 1. V is cut by 9 bases and J by 5 bases, and the space between the germline ends is 10 bases. Sequences were derived from unsorted PBMCs, sampled 1.9 years after starting antiretroviral therapy. The chain was built from TRBV2 and TRBJ1-1, with TRBD1 as a weak D call on 5 bases. The clonotype originates from a man younger than 35 with HIV. In nucleotides, the sequence is TGTGCCAGTGGGGGAGGAACTGAAGCTTTCTTT. The encoded protein is CASGGGTEAFF.